This TCR beta chain was sequenced for a study of cytomegalovirus exposure and HLA in healthy donors. On this clone itself: Its matching antigen is unknown.

The CDR3 runs 16 residues. Trimming pared 3 bases from V and 0 bases from J, leaving 9 bases between. Per the germline V gene, CDR1 is MRHNA and CDR2 is SNTAGT. Produced via immunoSEQ multiplex PCR; TCRdb's table is partial and in-frame only. The table records some 110,000 clones, approximately 88% of them present only once. Study results and caveats: Subsequent analysis showed first-cohort TCR clusters tending to co-occur in over a hundred validation repertoires. Cytomegalovirus association was listed for 170 or so TCR beta chains. Rarity characterized most TCR sequences, yet some public TCRs appeared in many donors.

The receptor comes from a man between 18 and 35 years old in good health and CMV-seronegative. The V call is TRBV6-4, the J call TRBJ2-6; a possible D gene is TRBD1 (6 bases). The specimen was PBMCs. The CDR3 loop is CASSEDRSSGANVLTF. CDR3 sequence (DNA): TGTGCCAGCAGTGAAGACAGGAGCTCTGGGGCCAACGTCCTGACTTTC.